This T cell receptor (beta chain) was profiled in a study of T-cell memory formation after mild COVID-19. Germline CDR1 SQVTM, CDR2 ANQGSEA. Deletions cut 7 bases from V and 6 bases from J, with 16 bases between. The CDR3 is 13 residues long. TCRdb fed the 5' RACE reads into MiXCR, producing one record per CDR3 protein. Of about 390,000 distinct CDR3 sequences listed, approximately 21% are singletons. Sequenced: PBMCs or a T cell subset sorted from them (not recorded which). This receptor was obtained from an adult woman who had mild COVID-19 (a few samples of this study predate the infection). Cell type and time point are not known. The rearrangement links TRBV29-1 to TRBJ2-1; D may be TRBD1 or TRBD2 (5 bases each). CDR3 sequence reads: CSGPGPSGNEQFF. The CDR3 DNA follows: TGCAGCGGACCGGGACCTTCCGGCAATGAGCAGTTCTTC.